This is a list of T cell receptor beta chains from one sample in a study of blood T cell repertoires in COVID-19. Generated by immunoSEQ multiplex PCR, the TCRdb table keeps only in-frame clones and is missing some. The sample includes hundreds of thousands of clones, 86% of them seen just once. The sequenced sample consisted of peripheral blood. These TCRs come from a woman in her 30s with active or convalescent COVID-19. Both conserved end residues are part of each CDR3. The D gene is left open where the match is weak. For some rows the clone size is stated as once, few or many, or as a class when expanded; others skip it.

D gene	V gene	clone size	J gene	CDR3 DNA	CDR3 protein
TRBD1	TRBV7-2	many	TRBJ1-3	TGTGCCAGCAGCCAGACAGGGGGCGGAAACACCATATATTTT	CASSQTGGGNTIYF
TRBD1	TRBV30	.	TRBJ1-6	TGTGCCTCACGGACAGGAAGCTCCTATAATTCACCCCTCCACTTT	CASRTGSSYNSPLHF
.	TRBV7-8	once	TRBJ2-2	TGTGCCAGCAGCTTGAACAGTGGAAACACCGGGGAGCTGTTTTTT	CASSLNSGNTGELFF
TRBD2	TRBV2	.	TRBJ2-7	TGTGCCAGCAGTGAAGGACTAGCGGCTACCTTCTCCTACGAGCAGTACTTC	CASSEGLAATFSYEQYF
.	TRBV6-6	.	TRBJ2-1	TGTGCCAGCATCGCCGGAGGGCGGGATGAGCAGTTCTTC	CASIAGGRDEQFF
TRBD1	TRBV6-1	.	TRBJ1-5	TGTGCCAGCAGTGCACACCGGGACAGGGCCAATCAGCCCCAGCATTTT	CASSAHRDRANQPQHF
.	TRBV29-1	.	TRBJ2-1	TGCAGCGTTGGGGCTGACGGCTACAATGAGCAGTTCTTC	CSVGADGYNEQFF
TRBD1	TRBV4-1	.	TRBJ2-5	TGCGCCAGCAGCCAACTTCCGACAGGGCCCCAAGAGACCCAGTACTTC	CASSQLPTGPQETQYF
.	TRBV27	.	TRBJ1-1	TGTGCCAGCAGTCTTCGCGGGGGCGCCACTGAAGCTTTCTTT	CASSLRGGATEAFF
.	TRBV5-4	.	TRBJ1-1	TGTGCCAGCAGCTTGGGTCTAACCTCAGGAACTGAAGCTTTCTTT	CASSLGLTSGTEAFF
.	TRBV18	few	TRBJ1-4	TGTGCCAGCTCACCAAGGCCCCCAGCAGCGGCAACTAATGAAAAACTGTTTTTT	CASSPRPPAAATNEKLFF
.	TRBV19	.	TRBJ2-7	TGTGCCAGTAGTATAGTCGGAGGGTCCTACGAGCAGTACTTC	CASSIVGGSYEQYF
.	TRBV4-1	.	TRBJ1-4	TGCGCCAGCAGCCTATTGACACAGAATGAAAAACTGTTTTTT	CASSLLTQNEKLFF
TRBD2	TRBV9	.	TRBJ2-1	TGTGCCAGCAGCGTAGCTACCCACACTAGCGGGAGGGCCGGAAATGAGCAGTTCTTC	CASSVATHTSGRAGNEQFF
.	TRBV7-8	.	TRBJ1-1	TGTGCCAGCAGTCTGCGCCTAGGGGGACCTGAAGCTTTCTTT	CASSLRLGGPEAFF
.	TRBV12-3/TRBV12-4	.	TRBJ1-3	TGTGCCAGCAGTTTAACTCGCAACACCATATATTTT	CASSLTRNTIYF
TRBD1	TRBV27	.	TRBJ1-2	TGTGCCAGCAGTTTGGAGGCAGGGGGAGGCTACACCTTC	CASSLEAGGGYTF
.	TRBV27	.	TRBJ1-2	TGTGCCAGCAGTTTAGGAGCTAACTATGGCTACACCTTC	CASSLGANYGYTF
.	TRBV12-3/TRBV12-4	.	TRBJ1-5	TGTGCCAGCAGTCACGGGGTCAATCAGCCCCAGCATTTT	CASSHGVNQPQHF
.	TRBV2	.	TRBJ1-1	TGTGCCAGCCTAGTCCCCTCGGGAGCTTTCTTT	CASLVPSGAFF
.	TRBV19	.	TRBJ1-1	TGTGCCAGTCAATCCCGGGGGGGTAGAACTGAAGCTTTCTTT	CASQSRGGRTEAFF
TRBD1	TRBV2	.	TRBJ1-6	TGTGCCAGCAGTGAACCCAACCGGGACAGGAGTAATTCACCCCTCCACTTT	CASSEPNRDRSNSPLHF
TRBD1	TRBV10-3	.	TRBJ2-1	TGTGCCATCAGTGATGTAAAGGGGGCCTTATACAATGAGCAGTTCTTC	CAISDVKGALYNEQFF
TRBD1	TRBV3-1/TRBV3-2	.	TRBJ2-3	TGTGCCAGCAGCCAAGACGGGGGACAGGCTCACACGCAGTATTTT	CASSQDGGQAHTQYF
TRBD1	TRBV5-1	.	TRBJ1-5	TGCGCCAGCAGCTTGACAGGGGGCAATCAGCCCCAGCATTTT	CASSLTGGNQPQHF
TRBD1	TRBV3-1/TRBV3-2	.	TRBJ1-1	TGTGCCAGCAGCCAAGTGGGGGACAGGGCGGACACTGAAGCTTTCTTT	CASSQVGDRADTEAFF
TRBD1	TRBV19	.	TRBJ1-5	TGTGCCAGTAGACGACCTGGGACAGGCAATCAGCCCCAGCATTTT	CASRRPGTGNQPQHF
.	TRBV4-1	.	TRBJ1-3	TGCGCCAGCAGCCAAGTAACCTCTCCGGGGTTGACTGGAAACACCATATATTTT	CASSQVTSPGLTGNTIYF
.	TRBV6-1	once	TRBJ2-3	TGTGCCAGCAGTGACGGAGACAGGAGGAGCACAGATACGCAGTATTTT	CASSDGDRRSTDTQYF
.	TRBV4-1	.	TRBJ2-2	TGCGCCAGCAGCCAAGACCTATTCGGACTCGGGAACACCGGGGAGCTGTTTTTT	CASSQDLFGLGNTGELFF
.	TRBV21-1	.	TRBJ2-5	TGTGCCAGCAGCAAAGTCGGGGGAGGGTACCAAGAGACCCAGTACTTC	CASSKVGGGYQETQYF
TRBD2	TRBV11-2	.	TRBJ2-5	TGTGCCAGCAGAAGACTAGCGGGGGCACAAGAGACCCAGTACTTC	CASRRLAGAQETQYF
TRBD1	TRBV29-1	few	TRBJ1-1	TGCAGCGCCGAGGGGGGACAGGGGGTTCTGATCACTGAAGCTTTCTTT	CSAEGGQGVLITEAFF
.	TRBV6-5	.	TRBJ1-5	TGTGCCAGCAGTTCCATACAGGGTTTTGGGCAGCCCCAGCATTTT	CASSSIQGFGQPQHF
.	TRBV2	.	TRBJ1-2	TGTGCCAGCACCGGGACAATGAGAAACTATGGCTACACCTTC	CASTGTMRNYGYTF
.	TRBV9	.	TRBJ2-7	TGTGCCAGCAGCGTTAGTGATGCCCCCTACGAGCAGTACTTC	CASSVSDAPYEQYF
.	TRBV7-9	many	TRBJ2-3	TGTGCCAGCAGCACCCAACGACAGCTTAGCACAGATACGCAGTATTTT	CASSTQRQLSTDTQYF